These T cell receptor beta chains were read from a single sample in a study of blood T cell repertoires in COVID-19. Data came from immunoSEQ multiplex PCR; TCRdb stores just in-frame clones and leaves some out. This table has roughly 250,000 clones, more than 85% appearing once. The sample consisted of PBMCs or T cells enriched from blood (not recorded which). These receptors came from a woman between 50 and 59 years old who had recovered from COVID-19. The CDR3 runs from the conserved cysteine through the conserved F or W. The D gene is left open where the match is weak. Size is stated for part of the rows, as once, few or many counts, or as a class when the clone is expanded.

TGTGCCAGCAGCTTGGGACAGCCTCGATATGGCTACACCTTC,CASSLGQPRYGYTF,TRBJ1-2,TRBD1,.,TRBV7-2
TGTGCCAGCTACAGGGGACGCACAGATACGCAGTATTTT,CASYRGRTDTQYF,TRBJ2-3,TRBD1,.,TRBV7-9
TGTGCCAGCTCACCCTTTAAAGGACAGGGGGCTGGGACCCAGTACTTC,CASSPFKGQGAGTQYF,TRBJ2-5,TRBD1,.,TRBV18
TGTGCCAGCAGTGAAGCGCTCGGGGGCACAGATACGCAGTATTTT,CASSEALGGTDTQYF,TRBJ2-3,.,.,TRBV2
TGTGCCACCAGTGATCGGGGGGCAAGGACCGGGGAGCTGTTTTTT,CATSDRGARTGELFF,TRBJ2-2,.,once,TRBV24-1
TGTGCCAGCAGTAGTAGCATAGGGCAGTTCTTC,CASSSSIGQFF,TRBJ2-1,.,.,TRBV28
TGTGCCAGTAGTATTAGGGGAAAACAGCCCCAGCATTTT,CASSIRGKQPQHF,TRBJ1-5,.,.,TRBV19
TGTGCCAGCAGTTCCCACCGGGTCAATGGCTACACCTTC,CASSSHRVNGYTF,TRBJ1-2,.,.,TRBV27
TGTGCCAGCAGCAGAGGGCACCAGGGGGAAAAACTGTTTTTT,CASSRGHQGEKLFF,TRBJ1-4,.,.,TRBV3-1/TRBV3-2
TGTGCCAGCAGCCAAGAGGGTCTAGCTATGTTATCCGAGCAGTACTTC,CASSQEGLAMLSEQYF,TRBJ2-7,.,.,TRBV4-2
TGTGCCACCAGGGGAACAGGCAGCACAGATACGCAGTATTTT,CATRGTGSTDTQYF,TRBJ2-3,.,.,TRBV24-1
TGTGCCAGCTCCCCCGGGACTAGCGCCTACGAGCAGTACTTC,CASSPGTSAYEQYF,TRBJ2-7,TRBD2,.,TRBV27
TGTGCCAGCAGTTCACCGGCAGGGTATGGCTACACCTTC,CASSSPAGYGYTF,TRBJ1-2,.,.,TRBV28
TGCGCCAGCAGCCAAGATTTCGGGGTTAGCACAGATACGCAGTATTTT,CASSQDFGVSTDTQYF,TRBJ2-3,.,.,TRBV4-1
TGTGCCACCCTCAGCGAGACACAGGGCATTAATGAAAAACTGTTTTTT,CATLSETQGINEKLFF,TRBJ1-4,.,.,TRBV2
TGTGCCAGCTCCCAGGGAGGATTGAACACTGAAGCTTTCTTT,CASSQGGLNTEAFF,TRBJ1-1,.,few,TRBV18
TGCGCCAGCAGCGGTGGGGGGGATCAGCCCCAGCATTTT,CASSGGGDQPQHF,TRBJ1-5,.,.,TRBV5-1
TGTGCCAGCAGTTTCGGGCTAGCCGTTGAGCAGTTCTTC,CASSFGLAVEQFF,TRBJ2-1,.,once,TRBV27
TGTGCCAGCAGCCAGGACTTTCGTCAAGAGACCCAGTACTTC,CASSQDFRQETQYF,TRBJ2-5,.,.,TRBV4-2
TGTGCCAGCAGCCGGACAGGGGCGGGGGAGACCCAGTACTTC,CASSRTGAGETQYF,TRBJ2-5,TRBD1,few,TRBV5-4
TGTGCCAGCAGCGCCGGGACTGCGAACGGGGAGCTGTTTTTT,CASSAGTANGELFF,TRBJ2-2,.,.,TRBV9
TGTGCCAGCAGCGTAGTGAGTGGGAGGAGAGACGGGGAGCTGTTTTTT,CASSVVSGRRDGELFF,TRBJ2-2,.,.,TRBV9
TGTGCCAGCAGCTTTTCCGGAGTCGGAAACACCATATATTTT,CASSFSGVGNTIYF,TRBJ1-3,.,.,TRBV11-1
TGTGCCAGCTGGAATCAGGGGCAAAAGCAGTACTTC,CASWNQGQKQYF,TRBJ2-7,.,.,TRBV6-5
TGCGCCAGCAGCTTGTTGAATGGGGCGGAGGAAAAACTGTTTTTT,CASSLLNGAEEKLFF,TRBJ1-4,.,.,TRBV5-1
TGTGCCAGCATCGGGGGTCTGAACACCGGGGAGCTGTTTTTT,CASIGGLNTGELFF,TRBJ2-2,.,.,TRBV2
TGTGCTAGTGTCACTAGTCCAGAAAGCTCCTACAATGAGCAGTTCTTC,CASVTSPESSYNEQFF,TRBJ2-1,.,.,TRBV12-5
TGTGCCAGCAGTTTGCCAGGGGGAGGCGAGCAGTACTTC,CASSLPGGGEQYF,TRBJ2-7,.,.,TRBV28
TGTGCCAGCAGTGATACTAGCGGGGCGGGGGATGAGCAGTTCTTC,CASSDTSGAGDEQFF,TRBJ2-1,TRBD2,.,TRBV28
TGTGCCAGCAGTTTGGACAGGTTTCGCACTGAAGCTTTCTTT,CASSLDRFRTEAFF,TRBJ1-1,TRBD1,.,TRBV6-5
TGTGCCAGCCGTTCGCCGAGGGGGTACAATGAGCAGTTCTTC,CASRSPRGYNEQFF,TRBJ2-1,.,.,TRBV13
TGTGCCAGCTCAACAGGGACAGCCTTCTCTGGAAACACCATATATTTT,CASSTGTAFSGNTIYF,TRBJ1-3,TRBD1,.,TRBV18
TGTGCCAGCAGCTTGGGGCAGGCGGACAATGAGCAGTTCTTC,CASSLGQADNEQFF,TRBJ2-1,.,.,TRBV7-8
TGTGCCAGCAGCTTAACACAGGATGGCGACACTGAAGCTTTCTTT,CASSLTQDGDTEAFF,TRBJ1-1,.,.,TRBV7-6
TGCGCCAGCACCGAAAGGGGGAACACTGAAGCTTTCTTT,CASTERGNTEAFF,TRBJ1-1,.,once,TRBV5-1
TGTGCCAGCGGGCGTCCAGGGTCCGAGCAGTACTTC,CASGRPGSEQYF,TRBJ2-7,.,.,TRBV3-1/TRBV3-2
TGTGCCAGCACCCGAGGAGCAGAGAGAGAAAAACTGTTTTTT,CASTRGAEREKLFF,TRBJ1-4,.,.,TRBV2
TGTGCCAGTAGTGTACGACTAGCGGGAGTAATGTACAATGAGCAGTTCTTC,CASSVRLAGVMYNEQFF,TRBJ2-1,TRBD2,.,TRBV19
TGTGCCAGCAGCAGTGGAAACACCATATATTTT,CASSSGNTIYF,TRBJ1-3,.,.,TRBV28
TGTGCCAGCCACGGGGCTAGCGCCTCCTACAATGAGCAGTTCTTC,CASHGASASYNEQFF,TRBJ2-1,.,once,TRBV5-4
TGTGCCACCAGCAGGACAGGTGGGTCTAATGAGCAGTTCTTC,CATSRTGGSNEQFF,TRBJ2-1,.,.,TRBV15
TGTGCCAGCAGCCCCCTCGGAGATACGCAGTATTTT,CASSPLGDTQYF,TRBJ2-3,.,.,TRBV6-5
TGTGCCTGGAGTGACGGCTCGGGGGGCCTGGGACAGCCCCAGCATTTT,CAWSDGSGGLGQPQHF,TRBJ1-5,.,.,TRBV30
TGTGCCTGGAGTCCGTCGACCACTAATGGCTACACCTTC,CAWSPSTTNGYTF,TRBJ1-2,.,.,TRBV30
TGTGCCAGCAGCCTTGGCCCCCTTCTTGGCTACACCTTC,CASSLGPLLGYTF,TRBJ1-2,.,.,TRBV3-1/TRBV3-2
TGCGCCAGCAGTTCGAGCAGGGGCACAGATACGCAGTATTTT,CASSSSRGTDTQYF,TRBJ2-3,.,.,TRBV5-1
TGTGCCAGCAGCGTAGAGGACGGGATCACAGATACGCAGTATTTT,CASSVEDGITDTQYF,TRBJ2-3,.,.,TRBV9
TGCAGCGTCGGGAGGGGGCGCGGAGCTTTCTTT,CSVGRGRGAFF,TRBJ1-1,TRBD1,.,TRBV29-1
TGTGCCAGCAGTCCGAGACAAGCCGGGACTAGCGGGACGAGATGGCAGACCCAGTACTTC,CASSPRQAGTSGTRWQTQYF,TRBJ2-5,TRBD2,.,TRBV28
TGCAGCGTTGAAACCCCGTGGACTGAAAATGGCTACACCTTC,CSVETPWTENGYTF,TRBJ1-2,.,.,TRBV29-1
TGTGCCAGCAGCTTAGGGGATAGCGGGAGGGCGAGCTCCTACGAGCAGTACTTC,CASSLGDSGRASSYEQYF,TRBJ2-7,TRBD2,once,TRBV7-8
TGTGCCAGTAGTACAACAGGGCTACGCGGCTACACCTTC,CASSTTGLRGYTF,TRBJ1-2,.,.,TRBV19
TGTGCCAGCAGCTTGGGCAGGGTGGGGGAAAAACTGTTTTTT,CASSLGRVGEKLFF,TRBJ1-4,.,.,TRBV7-9
TGCGCCAGCAGCCTACGGACACCTAGGAGCTCCTATAATTCACCCCTCCACTTT,CASSLRTPRSSYNSPLHF,TRBJ1-6,.,once,TRBV5-1
TGTGCCAGTAGGGGGCAACCTTACACCGGGGAGCTGTTTTTT,CASRGQPYTGELFF,TRBJ2-2,.,.,TRBV19
TGTGCCAGCACCCCGGAGGGCCCCTTTGGCTACACCTTC,CASTPEGPFGYTF,TRBJ1-2,.,.,TRBV7-2
TGTGCCAGCAGAATTCAGGGCGGGAACACTGAAGCTTTCTTT,CASRIQGGNTEAFF,TRBJ1-1,.,few,TRBV6-5
TGTGCCAGCAGTCATGGGCCTTTTACCATCGGGGACTATGGCTACACCTTC,CASSHGPFTIGDYGYTF,TRBJ1-2,.,.,TRBV28
TGTGCCAGCTCACCCCCCGGACAGGGAAACACCATATATTTT,CASSPPGQGNTIYF,TRBJ1-3,.,few,TRBV18
TGTGCCAGCAGCTGGCTAGAGTTGGATACGCAGTATTTT,CASSWLELDTQYF,TRBJ2-3,.,.,TRBV5-4